The clone carrying this T cell receptor (beta chain) has only one observation. No antigen is known for it. The PCR had 60 Vbeta and 13 Jbeta primers. Repertoires were generated with immunoSEQ multiplex PCR, while TCRdb's copy carries only in-frame clones and drops some. The sample records 150,000 to 200,000 clones, approximately 79% being singletons. The data were taken from a study of cytomegalovirus exposure and HLA in healthy donors. Study-wide findings and caveats: Immune exposure information comprised only CMV serostatus. A later analysis linked 15,000 to 20,000 TCR beta sequences to HLA alleles at 0.05 false discovery rate. V- and J-gene trimming in TCR beta was tied to a missense DCLRE1C variant by an analysis performed later.

This receptor was obtained from a middle-aged man in good health and CMV-seropositive. Sequencing was done on a sample of PBMCs.

The CDR3 DNA reads TGTGCCAGCTCACCACTAGCGGGAGGGCCGTCAGATACGCAGTATTTT. It encodes CASSPLAGGPSDTQYF. The chain recombines TRBV18 with TRBJ2-3; TRBD2 matches 11 bases. Germline trimming cut 1 base from V and 4 bases from J; bases unmatched to any gene: 4. Germline CDR1 reads KGHSH; CDR2 reads LQKENI. This CDR3 spans 16 amino acids.